The 18 T cell receptor beta chains given below trace back to one sample, sequenced in a study of blood T cell repertoires in COVID-19. Sequencing used immunoSEQ multiplex PCR; TCRdb keeps in-frame clones, though not all of them. The sample lists tens of thousands of clones, over 75% seen once, with nearly 4% in the top ten. The sequenced sample was peripheral blood. These receptors were taken from a man aged 65-85 years with acute or convalescent COVID-19.

V gene TRBV4-1 combines with J gene TRBJ2-3; D ambiguous. The CDR3 has 12 residues. Germline-derived CDR1 and CDR2 are MGHRA and YSYEKL. Trimming left V 4 bases short and J 5 bases short, with 7 bases between. DNA of the CDR3: TGCGCCAGCAGCCTGCTAGGAGATACGCAGTATTTT. Translation gives CASSLLGDTQYF.

The V gene is TRBV7-6, the J gene TRBJ1-1; no firm D call. V was cut by 5 bases and J by 3 bases, with 13 bases left in between. The germline gives CDR1 SGHVS, CDR2 FNYEAQ. The CDR3 contains 14 residues. CDR3 bases: TGTGCCAGCAGCCCAGCCTCTGGAGACACTGAAGCTTTCTTT. It encodes CASSPASGDTEAFF. The full variable domain, completed using reference TRBV7-6 and TRBJ1-1, is GAGVSQSPRYKVTKRGQDVALRCDPISGHVSLYWYRQALGQGPEFLTYFNYEAQQDKSGLPNDRFSAERPEGSISTLTIQRTEQRDSAMYRCASSPASGDTEAFFGQGTRLTVV.

The genes are TRBV7-9 and TRBJ2-3, with D perhaps TRBD2 (6 bases). V dropped 5 bases and J dropped 4 bases, with 13 bases sitting between them. Germline CDR1 is SEHNR and CDR2 is FQNEAQ (reference sequence). The CDR3 covers 14 residues. The DNA for the CDR3 is TGTGCCAGCAGCCCTGTGGGGGGTTCAGATACGCAGTATTTT. Its protein product is CASSPVGGSDTQYF.

This clone was counted between two and nine times. The chain joins TRBV18 to TRBJ2-7; a possible D gene is TRBD2 (5 bases). Germline V gene sequence: CDR1 KGHSH, CDR2 LQKENI. CDR3 length: 13 amino acids. The ends were cut back, 3 bases at V and 7 bases at J, with 13 bases in the middle. The CDR3 DNA follows: TGTGCCAGCTCACCGGGAGTCTCGGAAGAGCAGTACTTC. This translates into CASSPGVSEEQYF.

The rearrangement joins TRBV5-1 to TRBJ2-7; the D gene is possibly TRBD1 (6 bases). The CDR3 consists of 13 residues. Per germline, CDR1 SGHRS and CDR2 YFSETQ. Trimming left V 4 bases short and J 2 bases short, with 10 bases between. The CDR3 DNA reads TGCGCCAGCAGCATTACAGGGACCTACGAGCAGTACTTC. Translating it yields CASSITGTYEQYF.

This chain joins TRBV18 and TRBJ1-5; 7 nucleotides line up with TRBD1. CDR3 length: 14 residues. V shed 5 bases and J 6 bases; nucleotides not matched to a gene: 7. Per germline, CDR1 KGHSH and CDR2 LQKENI. The CDR3 loop is CASSSEGGGQPQHF. CDR3 nucleotide sequence: TGTGCCAGCTCATCCGAAGGGGGCGGTCAGCCCCAGCATTTT. Based on the CDR3 plus reference TRBV18 and TRBJ1-5, the full variable domain is NAGVMQNPRHLVRRRGQEARLRCSPMKGHSHVYWYRQLPEEGLKFMVYLQKENIIDESGMPKERFSAEFPKEGPSILRIQQVVRGDSAAYFCASSSEGGGQPQHFGDGTRLSIL.

This chain links TRBV5-1 with TRBJ2-1; 13 bases match TRBD2. The V segment lost 3 bases and the J segment 4 bases; nucleotides outside the gene matches: 4. The CDR3 has 16 amino acids. Germline assignment: CDR1 SGHRS and CDR2 YFSETQ. The CDR3 reads CASSWGLAGKYNEQFF. CDR3 coding DNA: TGCGCCAGCAGCTGGGGACTAGCGGGAAAATACAATGAGCAGTTCTTC. Variable domain in full (rest from reference TRBV5-1 and TRBJ2-1): KAGVTQTPRYLIKTRGQQVTLSCSPISGHRSVSWYQQTPGQGLQFLFEYFSETQRNKGNFPGRFSGRQFSNSRSEMNVSTLELGDSALYLCASSWGLAGKYNEQFFGPGTRLTVL.

The rearrangement uses TRBV7-9 and TRBJ1-2; D gene uncertain. CDR3 length: 14 residues. V was pared by 1 base and J by 3 bases, with 9 bases between. Germline values: CDR1 SEHNR, CDR2 FQNEAQ (reference sequence). CDR3 bases: TGTGCCAGCAGCTTAGAATTGCGTCACTATGGCTACACCTTC. Amino acid sequence: CASSLELRHYGYTF.

The chain uses TRBV9 and TRBJ2-3, with D possibly being TRBD1 (6 bases). The CDR3 contains 15 residues. Germline V gene lookup returns CDR1 SGDLS and CDR2 YYNGEE. Trimming removed 0 bases from V and 3 bases from J, with 11 bases in between. CDR3 sequence reads: CASSVAGVMTDTQYF. The CDR3 nucleotides read TGTGCCAGCAGCGTAGCAGGGGTGATGACAGATACGCAGTATTTT. The full variable domain, with the rest looked up from reference TRBV9 and TRBJ2-3, is DSGVTQTPKHLITATGQRVTLRCSPRSGDLSVYWYQQSLDQGLQFLIQYYNGEERAKGNILERFSAQQFPDLHSELNLSSLELGDSALYFCASSVAGVMTDTQYFGPGTRLTVL.

The rearrangement joins TRBV6-4 to TRBJ1-6; perhaps TRBD1 as D (5 bases). The V gene lost 3 bases and the J gene lost 0 bases, with 15 bases spanning the gap. Germline V CDR1 and CDR2: MRHNA, SNTAGT. This CDR3 has 18 residues. For the CDR3, the DNA is TGTGCCAGCAGTGAGCAGGGAATGATGAGCTCCTATAATTCACCCCTCCACTTT. Translated: CASSEQGMMSSYNSPLHF.

The V gene is TRBV15, the J gene TRBJ2-2, with 7 nucleotides matching TRBD2. Per germline, CDR1 LNHNV and CDR2 YYDKDF (reference sequence). V shed 2 bases, J shed 7 bases, and the junction held 10 bases outside the gene matches. CDR3 length: 16 residues. The CDR3 region is CATSRPSDGGNGELFF. The CDR3 DNA follows: TGTGCCACCAGCAGACCTTCGGACGGGGGGAACGGGGAGCTGTTTTTT.

The chain employs TRBV27 and TRBJ2-3; 13 bases line up with TRBD2. The V gene's germline CDR1 is MNHEY and CDR2 SMNVEV (reference sequence). This CDR3 region has 18 residues. V was clipped by 5 bases and J by 2 bases; unmatched bases: 10. The CDR3 DNA follows: TGTGCCAGCAGTCCCCGGACTAGCGGGGGTCTCCCCACAGATACGCAGTATTTT. Encoded protein: CASSPRTSGGLPTDTQYF.

As concerns this clone: This CDR3 is also generated by other DNA sequences in the sample. As DNA, the CDR3 is TGTGCCAGTAGTATGACAGGGGGGGGGACCGGGGAGCTGTTTTTT. This encodes CASSMTGGGTGELFF. This chain connects TRBV19 to TRBJ2-2, with 9 bases aligning to TRBD1. The germline V gene encodes CDR1 LNHDA and CDR2 SQIVND (reference sequence). The J segment lost 5 bases and the V segment lost 3 bases, leaving 4 bases of the junction unmatched. CDR3 length: 15 residues.

The rearrangement joins TRBV29-1 to TRBJ1-1; D is unclear. The germline V gene has CDR1 SQVTM and CDR2 ANQGSEA. Trimming shortened V by 4 bases and J by 5 bases, and 8 bases separated the two germline ends. The CDR3 has 11 amino acids. CDR3 DNA sequence: TGCAGCGTTGTAGAGAGGACTGAAGCTTTCTTT. Translating it yields CSVVERTEAFF. Supplemented by reference TRBV29-1 and TRBJ1-1, the full variable domain reads SAVISQKPSRDICQRGTSLTIQCQVDSQVTMMFWYRQQPGQSLTLIATANQGSEATYESGFVIDKFPISRPNLTFSTLTVSNMSPEDSSIYLCSVVERTEAFFGQGTRLTVV.

This chain uses TRBV4-3 with TRBJ1-4, with TRBD1 matching over 8 bases. Germline-derived CDR1 and CDR2 are LGHNA and YSLEER. CDR3 length: 15 amino acids. The V segment lost 2 bases and the J segment 8 bases; nucleotides outside the gene matches: 7. The CDR3 bases are TGCGCCAGCAGCCAAAGACAGGGGAAGGGGGAAAAACTGTTTTTT. Its translation is CASSQRQGKGEKLFF.

The chain couples TRBV18 to TRBJ2-7; 7 nucleotides line up with TRBD1. The V gene's germline CDR1 is KGHSH and CDR2 LQKENI. The CDR3 has 13 residues. V shed 3 bases and J 1 base; nucleotides not matched to a gene: 0. As DNA, the CDR3 is TGTGCCAGCTCACCGGGACAGTCCTACGAGCAGTACTTC. Protein product: CASSPGQSYEQYF.

The CDR3 coding sequence is TGTGCCAGCTCCAGAGCCCACCAAACGAAGGGGGAAGTCGCTTTCTTT. Protein: CASSRAHQTKGEVAFF. J is TRBJ1-1 and V is TRBV27, with D possibly TRBD1 on 6 matching bases. The germline V and J ends were trimmed by 8 bases and 11 bases, with 30 bases remaining between them. The CDR3 totals 16 residues. CDR1 is MNHEY and CDR2 is SMNVEV in the germline V gene (reference sequence).

The gene calls are TRBV4-3 and TRBJ1-2; D is ambiguous. The CDR3 covers 12 residues. Germline CDR1 LGHNA, CDR2 YSLEER. The V end was cut by 1 base, the J end by 8 bases, with 8 bases between. The CDR3 loop is CASSQASVGYTF. The CDR3 DNA reads TGCGCCAGCAGCCAAGCCTCCGTGGGCTACACCTTC.